This is a list of T cell receptor beta chains from one sample in a study of blood T cell repertoires in COVID-19. The assay was immunoSEQ multiplex PCR, and TCRdb's table has in-frame clones only and misses some. The sample records about 68,000 clones, 90% being singletons. Sequencing was carried out using peripheral blood. The receptors were gathered from a man in his fifties with COVID-19, enrolled during active disease. The CDR3 runs from the conserved cysteine through the conserved F or W. The D gene is left open where the match is weak. Size tells how often a clone was seen (once, few, many) or the class of an expanded clone, and some rows leave it out.

clone_size | j_call | v_call | d_call | cdr3_nt | cdr3_aa
- | TRBJ2-3 | TRBV28 | - | TGTGCCAGCAGCCCTATCACAGGAGCTACAGATACGCAGTATTTT | CASSPITGATDTQYF
- | TRBJ2-3 | TRBV13 | - | TGTGCCAGCGCCCGGGACTGGACAGATACGCAGTATTTT | CASARDWTDTQYF
- | TRBJ1-2 | TRBV19 | - | TGTGCCAGTACCATGGGTTGGTTCCAGGACTATGGCTACACCTTC | CASTMGWFQDYGYTF
once | TRBJ2-3 | TRBV5-1 | - | TGCGCCAGCAATGCTGGGACTAGCACAGATACGCAGTATTTT | CASNAGTSTDTQYF
- | TRBJ2-1 | TRBV7-2 | TRBD2 | TGTGCCAGCAGCCAGACTAGCGGGGATATAAGGGAGCAGTTCTTC | CASSQTSGDIREQFF
- | TRBJ1-1 | TRBV12-5 | - | TGTGCTAGTGGTTTCGACAGGAATCTAAGGAACACTGAAGCTTTCTTT | CASGFDRNLRNTEAFF
once | TRBJ1-2 | TRBV7-8 | TRBD1 | TGTGCCAGCAGCCCTGGGAACAGGGGTAACTATGGCTACACCTTC | CASSPGNRGNYGYTF
once | TRBJ2-1 | TRBV5-6 | - | TGTGCCAGCAGCTTTGCCGGGACTGGCGCCTACAATGAGCAGTTCTTC | CASSFAGTGAYNEQFF
- | TRBJ2-2 | TRBV10-3 | TRBD2 | TGTGCCATCAGTGCAGGACTAGCGGGAGAAAATACCGGGGAGCTGTTTTTT | CAISAGLAGENTGELFF
- | TRBJ1-5 | TRBV4-1 | TRBD1 | TGCGCCAGCAGCTACAGGGGAGGGCCCCAGCATTTT | CASSYRGGPQHF
- | TRBJ2-7 | TRBV6-5 | - | TGTGCCAGCAAAACAGGATACGAGCAGTACTTC | CASKTGYEQYF
- | TRBJ1-3 | TRBV5-6 | TRBD1 | TGTGCCAGCAGCTTGGCCACAGGGGCTGGAAACACCATATATTTT | CASSLATGAGNTIYF
- | TRBJ2-1 | TRBV5-6 | - | TGTGCCAGCAGCTTCTACCGGAGCTCCTACAATGAGCAGTTCTTC | CASSFYRSSYNEQFF
- | TRBJ2-3 | TRBV28 | - | TGTGCCAGCAGTTTATGGGGGCTGAGTGCAGATACGCAGTATTTT | CASSLWGLSADTQYF
- | TRBJ1-2 | TRBV7-9 | - | TGTGCCAGCAGCTCCAAGGACAAGCTCATAGTAGGTGATGGCTACACCTTC | CASSSKDKLIVGDGYTF
- | TRBJ2-1 | TRBV2 | - | TGTGCCAGCAGTGGGGGGCGGGAGTCTCGAAATGAGCAGTTCTTC | CASSGGRESRNEQFF
- | TRBJ2-7 | TRBV7-8 | - | TGTGCCAGCAGCCAAGGGGGACCCGGGATCTACGAGCAGTACTTC | CASSQGGPGIYEQYF
- | TRBJ1-3 | TRBV5-1 | - | TGCGCCAGCAGCTTGGCCCTGGGGCCCTCTGGAAACACCATATATTTT | CASSLALGPSGNTIYF